This TCR beta chain was captured in a study of T cells of healthy individuals. TCRdb reprocessed the 5' RACE reads with MiXCR, giving one entry per CDR3 protein. Here the sample spans 60,000 to 75,000 distinct CDR3 sequences, about 16% being singletons. Germline trimming cut 2 bases from V and 4 bases from J; bases unmatched to any gene: 4. From germline, CDR1 is MNHGY and CDR2 SAAAGT. The CDR3 is 14 residues long. The V and J genes are TRBV6-8 and TRBJ2-7; 8 nucleotides align to TRBD1. This receptor was obtained from a human donor in good health. The CDR3 loop reads CASSYVDREYEQYF. The CDR3 DNA reads TGTGCCAGCAGTTACGTGGACAGGGAGTACGAGCAGTACTTC.